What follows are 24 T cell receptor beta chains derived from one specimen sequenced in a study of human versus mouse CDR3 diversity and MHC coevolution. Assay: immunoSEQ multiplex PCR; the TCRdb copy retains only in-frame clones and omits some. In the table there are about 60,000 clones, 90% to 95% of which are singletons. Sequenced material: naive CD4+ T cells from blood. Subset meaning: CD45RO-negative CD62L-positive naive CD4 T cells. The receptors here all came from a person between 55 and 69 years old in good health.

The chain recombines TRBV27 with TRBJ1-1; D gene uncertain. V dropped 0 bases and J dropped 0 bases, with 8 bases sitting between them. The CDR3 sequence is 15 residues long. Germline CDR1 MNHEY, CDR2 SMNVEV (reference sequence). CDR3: CASSLSFGVNTEAFF. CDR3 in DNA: TGTGCCAGCAGTTTATCGTTCGGTGTGAACACTGAAGCTTTCTTT.

This chain's CDR3 is CASSPWTSDRTDTQYF. The CDR3 coding sequence is TGCGCCAGCAGCCCCTGGACTAGCGATCGCACAGATACGCAGTATTTT. The chain links TRBV5-1 to TRBJ2-3; the match to TRBD2 covers 9 bases. Losses at the gene ends were 4 bases for V and 1 base for J; bases not matched to a gene: 7. CDR3 length: 16 residues. Germline loops: CDR1 SGHRS, CDR2 YFSETQ.

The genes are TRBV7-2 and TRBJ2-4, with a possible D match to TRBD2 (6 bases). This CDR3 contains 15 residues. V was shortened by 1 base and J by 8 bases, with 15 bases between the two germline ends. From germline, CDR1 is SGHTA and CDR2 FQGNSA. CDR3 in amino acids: CASSLDAGWGDIQYF. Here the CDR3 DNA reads TGTGCCAGCAGCTTAGACGCAGGCTGGGGGGACATTCAGTACTTC.

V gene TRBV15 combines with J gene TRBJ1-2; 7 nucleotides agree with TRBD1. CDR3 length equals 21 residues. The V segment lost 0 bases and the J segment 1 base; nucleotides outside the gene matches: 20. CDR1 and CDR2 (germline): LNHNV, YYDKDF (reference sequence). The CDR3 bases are TGTGCCACCAGCAGAGAATCACCACGGTCGACAGGGACGGGGTTTAACTATGGCTACACCTTC. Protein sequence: CATSRESPRSTGTGFNYGYTF.

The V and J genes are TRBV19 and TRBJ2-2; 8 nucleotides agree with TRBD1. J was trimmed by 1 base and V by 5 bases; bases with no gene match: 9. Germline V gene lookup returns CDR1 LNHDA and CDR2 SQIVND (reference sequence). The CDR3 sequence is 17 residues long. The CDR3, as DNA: TGTGCCAGTAGTCCGACAGGGGTGGCAAGGAACACCGGGGAGCTGTTTTTT. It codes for CASSPTGVARNTGELFF.

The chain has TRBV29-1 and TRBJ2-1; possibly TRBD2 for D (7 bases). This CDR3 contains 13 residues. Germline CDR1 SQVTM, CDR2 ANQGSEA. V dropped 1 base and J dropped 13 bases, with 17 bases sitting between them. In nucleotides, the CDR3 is TGCAGCGTTGAAGGGGGGGGCGGGAGCGGACAGTTCTTC. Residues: CSVEGGGGSGQFF.

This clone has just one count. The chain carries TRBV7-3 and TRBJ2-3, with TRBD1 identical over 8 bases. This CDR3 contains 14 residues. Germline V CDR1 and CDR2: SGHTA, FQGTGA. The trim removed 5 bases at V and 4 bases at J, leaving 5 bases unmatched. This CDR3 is CASSRTGWADTQYF. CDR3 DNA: TGTGCCAGCAGCCGGACAGGGTGGGCAGATACGCAGTATTTT.

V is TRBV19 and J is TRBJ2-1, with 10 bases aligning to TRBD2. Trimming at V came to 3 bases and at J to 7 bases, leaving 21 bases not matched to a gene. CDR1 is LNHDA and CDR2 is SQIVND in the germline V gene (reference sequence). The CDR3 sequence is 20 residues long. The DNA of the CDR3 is TGTGCCAGTAGTATGGTAGGTAGAGGGGGCTTGGCTAGCGGGAGTAATGAGCAGTTCTTC. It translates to CASSMVGRGGLASGSNEQFF. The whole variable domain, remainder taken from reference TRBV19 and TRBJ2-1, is DGGITQSPKYLFRKEGQNVTLSCEQNLNHDAMYWYRQDPGQGLRLIYYSQIVNDFQKGDIAEGYSVSREKKESFPLTVTSAQKNPTAFYLCASSMVGRGGLASGSNEQFFGPGTRLTVL.

The DNA for the CDR3 is TGCGCCAGCAGCTGGGGACAGAATGAGCAGTTCTTC. This translates into CASSWGQNEQFF. The rearrangement joins TRBV5-1 to TRBJ2-1; TRBD1 matches at 7 bases. CDR1 and CDR2 from the germline V gene are SGHRS and YFSETQ. The ends lost 3 bases at V and 7 bases at J; junction bases unmatched: 1. CDR3 length: 12 amino acids.

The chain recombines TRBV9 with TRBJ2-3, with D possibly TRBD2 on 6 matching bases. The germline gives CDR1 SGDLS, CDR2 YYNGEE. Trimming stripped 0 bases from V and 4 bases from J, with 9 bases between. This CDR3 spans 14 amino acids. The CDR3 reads CASSVGGLSDTQYF. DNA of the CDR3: TGTGCCAGCAGCGTAGGGGGACTCTCAGATACGCAGTATTTT.

CDR3 loop: CASSSRDYHTGELFF. CDR3 nucleotides: TGTGCCAGCAGCTCCCGGGACTACCACACCGGGGAGCTGTTTTTT. J is TRBJ2-2 and V is TRBV7-8; 7 nucleotides line up with TRBD2. The CDR3 is 15 residues long. Germline loops: CDR1 SGHVS, CDR2 FQNEAQ. J lost 3 bases, V lost 4 bases, and 5 bases had no gene match.

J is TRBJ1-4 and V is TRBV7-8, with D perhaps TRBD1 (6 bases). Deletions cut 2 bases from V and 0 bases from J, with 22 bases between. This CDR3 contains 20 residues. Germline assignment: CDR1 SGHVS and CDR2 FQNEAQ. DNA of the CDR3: TGTGCCAGCAGCTTACAGGTTGATGGGGGACAACTTGCAACTAATGAAAAACTGTTTTTT. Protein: CASSLQVDGGQLATNEKLFF.

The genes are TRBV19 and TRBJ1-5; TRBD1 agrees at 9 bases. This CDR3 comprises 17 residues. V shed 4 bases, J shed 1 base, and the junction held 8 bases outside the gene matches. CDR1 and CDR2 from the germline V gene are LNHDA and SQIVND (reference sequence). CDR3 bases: TGTGCCAGTAGTAACAGGGGGCGCGACGGAAGCAATCAGCCCCAGCATTTT. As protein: CASSNRGRDGSNQPQHF.

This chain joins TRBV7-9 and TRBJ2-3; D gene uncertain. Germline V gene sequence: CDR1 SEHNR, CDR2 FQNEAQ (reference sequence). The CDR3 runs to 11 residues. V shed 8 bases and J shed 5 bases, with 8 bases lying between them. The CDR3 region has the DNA TGTGCCAGCGGGCACGGAGATACGCAGTATTTT. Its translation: CASGHGDTQYF.

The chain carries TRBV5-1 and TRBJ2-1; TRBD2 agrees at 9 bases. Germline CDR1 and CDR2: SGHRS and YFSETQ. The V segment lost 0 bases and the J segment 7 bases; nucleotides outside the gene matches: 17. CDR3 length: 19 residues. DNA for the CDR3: TGCGCCAGCAGCTTGGCCTTTTTTAGCGGGAGTATTTTGAGTAATGAGCAGTTCTTC. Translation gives CASSLAFFSGSILSNEQFF.

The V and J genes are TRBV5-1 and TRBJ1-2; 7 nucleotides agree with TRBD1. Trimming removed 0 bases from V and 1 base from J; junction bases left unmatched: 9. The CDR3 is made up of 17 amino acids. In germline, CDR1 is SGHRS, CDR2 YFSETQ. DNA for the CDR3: TGCGCCAGCAGCTTGGAAGGCAGGGGGAGGAATAACTATGGCTACACCTTC. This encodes CASSLEGRGRNNYGYTF.

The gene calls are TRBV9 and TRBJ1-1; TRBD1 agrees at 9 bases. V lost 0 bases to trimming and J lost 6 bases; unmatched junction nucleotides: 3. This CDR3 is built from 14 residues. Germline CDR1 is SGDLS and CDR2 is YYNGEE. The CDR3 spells CASSVGTGVAEAFF. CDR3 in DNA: TGTGCCAGCAGCGTAGGGACAGGGGTGGCTGAAGCTTTCTTT.

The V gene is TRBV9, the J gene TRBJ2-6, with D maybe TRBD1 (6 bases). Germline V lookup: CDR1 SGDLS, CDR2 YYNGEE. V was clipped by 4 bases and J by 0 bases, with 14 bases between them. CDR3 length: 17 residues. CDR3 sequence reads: CASSLTDSSSGANVLTF. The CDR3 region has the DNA TGTGCCAGCAGCCTCACGGACAGTAGCTCTGGGGCCAACGTCCTGACTTTC.

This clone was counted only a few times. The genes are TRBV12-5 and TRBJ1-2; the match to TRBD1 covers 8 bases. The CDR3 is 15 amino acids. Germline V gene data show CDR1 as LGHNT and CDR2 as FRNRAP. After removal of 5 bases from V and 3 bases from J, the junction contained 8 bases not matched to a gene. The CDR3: CASGHRDRPYYGYTF. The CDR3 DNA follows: TGTGCTAGTGGTCACAGGGACAGGCCGTACTATGGCTACACCTTC.

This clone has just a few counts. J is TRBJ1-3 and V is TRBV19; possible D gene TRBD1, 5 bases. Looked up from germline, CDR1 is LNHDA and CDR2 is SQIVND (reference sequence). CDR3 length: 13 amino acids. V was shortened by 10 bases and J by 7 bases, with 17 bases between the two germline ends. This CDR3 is CATGGAGGNTIYF. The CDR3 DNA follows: TGTGCCACCGGCGGGGCTGGCGGTAACACCATATATTTT.

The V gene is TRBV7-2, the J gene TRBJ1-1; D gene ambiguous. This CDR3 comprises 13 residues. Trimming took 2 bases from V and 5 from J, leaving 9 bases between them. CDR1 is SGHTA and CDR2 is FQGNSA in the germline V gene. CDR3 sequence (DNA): TGTGCCAGCAGCTTACGTAGAGGGACTGAAGCTTTCTTT. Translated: CASSLRRGTEAFF.

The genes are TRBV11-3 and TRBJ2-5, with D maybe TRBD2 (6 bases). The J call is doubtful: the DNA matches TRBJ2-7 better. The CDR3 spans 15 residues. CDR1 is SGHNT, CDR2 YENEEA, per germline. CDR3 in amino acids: CASSPTIAETYEQYF. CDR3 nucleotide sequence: TGTGCCAGCAGCCCTACTATAGCGGAGACCTACGAGCAGTACTTC.

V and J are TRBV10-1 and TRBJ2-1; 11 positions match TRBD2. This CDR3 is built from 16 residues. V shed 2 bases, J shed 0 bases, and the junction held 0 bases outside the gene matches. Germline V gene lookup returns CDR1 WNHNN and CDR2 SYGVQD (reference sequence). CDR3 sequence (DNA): TGCGCCAGCAGTGAGGGACTAGCGGGCTCCTACAATGAGCAGTTCTTC. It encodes CASSEGLAGSYNEQFF.

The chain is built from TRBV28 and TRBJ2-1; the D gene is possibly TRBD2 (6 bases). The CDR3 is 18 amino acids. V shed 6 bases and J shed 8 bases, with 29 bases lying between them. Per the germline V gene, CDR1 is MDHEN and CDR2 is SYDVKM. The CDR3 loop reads CASSHSGAGRTEVDEQFF. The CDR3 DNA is TGTGCCAGCAGCCATTCCGGGGCGGGACGGACCGAGGTCGATGAGCAGTTCTTC.